This T cell receptor beta chain was recovered during a study of beta chain features in type 1 diabetes. Study-level information: Across all samples, about 100,000,000 sorted cells were examined. General study points: There was a moderate but significant shortening of TCRB CDR3s in all four CD4+ subsets of Type 1 diabetes patients. Among patients, naive, central memory and Treg TCRB repertoires appeared more similar than among healthy donors.

With V trimmed by 3 bases and J by 3 bases, 17 bases remained unmatched. Germline V lookup: CDR1 MNHEY, CDR2 SMNVEV (reference sequence). The CDR3 totals 18 residues. Points on this clone: Its antigen is as yet unknown.

What was sequenced were expressed TCRB transcripts, since all of the isolated RNA had been reverse transcribed. Here immunoSEQ multiplex PCR was the method, and the copy in TCRdb shows in-frame clones only, minus some. The table includes 150,000 to 200,000 clones, roughly 10% detected once. This TCR derives from a woman in her 30s with type 1 diabetes. The source material was central memory CD4+ T cells from blood. V and J are TRBV27 and TRBJ2-7; 7 bases align to TRBD1. The CDR3 reads CASSFSPRIRDSFYEQYF. The DNA of the CDR3 is TGTGCCAGCAGTTTCAGTCCCCGGATCCGGGACAGCTTCTACGAGCAGTACTTC.